What follows is one T cell receptor (beta chain) and its context. These data come from a study of shared clonotypes between healthy human individuals. The trim removed 4 bases at V and 3 bases at J, leaving 6 bases unmatched. This CDR3 has 14 amino acids. Germline V lookup: CDR1 SGHNT, CDR2 YYREEE (reference sequence). The data were produced by immunoSEQ multiplex PCR, yet TCRdb's version contains in-frame clones alone and is incomplete. The sample gives some 1.4 million clones, roughly 95% of which show up once; approximately 1.1% is in the top ten. This clonotype originated in a man younger than 40 in good health. Sequenced input: naive CD4+ T cells sorted from blood. The subset denotes: CD45RA+ positively selected. The chain employs TRBV5-4 and TRBJ2-5; 7 bases agree with TRBD2. CDR3 residues: CASSAPRGEETQYF. CDR3 nucleotides: TGTGCCAGCAGCGCCCCTCGGGGGGAAGAGACCCAGTACTTC.